Sequencing of this TCR beta chain was carried out in a study of blood T cell repertoires in COVID-19. On the study more broadly: Specimens from acute and convalescent COVID-19 originated in the United States, Italy and Spain. T cells, B-cell-depleted T cells, or PBMCs provided the cDNA or gDNA that served as material.

Original analysis: Estimation of nucleated cell counts was performed using reference gene primer amplification. Generated by immunoSEQ multiplex PCR, the TCRdb table keeps only in-frame clones and is missing some. The DNA was the basis for D and trimming; V, J and clone size are from that table. This sample has about 52,000 clones, with around 86% found just once. Trimming shortened V by 4 bases and J by 2 bases, and 18 bases separated the two germline ends. The V gene's germline CDR1 is SEHNR and CDR2 FQNEAQ (reference sequence). The CDR3 totals 16 residues. The rearrangement uses TRBV7-9 and TRBJ2-7; D may be TRBD1 (6 bases). Sequenced input: peripheral blood. This receptor was identified in a man between 65 and 85 years old with acute or convalescent COVID-19. CDR3 nucleotide sequence: TGTGCCAGCAGCTGGGTCGGGTGGGGGCAAGCCTACGAGCAGTACTTC. Protein product: CASSWVGWGQAYEQYF.